One sample yielded the 21 T cell receptor beta chains listed below, sequenced in a study of vaccination and CD4 T cells after COVID-19. Treatment: roughly 10-day PBMC culture with coronavirus spike peptide pools or control peptides (ViraFEST assay). These receptors are not linked to any known antigen. The Oncomine TCR Beta short-read assay sequenced DNA from cultured CD4+ T cells. Each CDR3 protein gets one entry after TCRdb re-called the PCR reads with MiXCR. Of about 12,000 distinct CDR3 sequences in the sample, about 25% were seen once. Sample: CD4+ T cells from blood, cultured in vitro, taken before SARS-CoV-2 vaccination. These receptors were obtained from a human donor who received a COVID-19 vaccine.

This clonotype has only a few counts. The chain links TRBV6-1 to TRBJ1-1, with 9 bases that match TRBD1. Looked up from germline, CDR1 is MNHNS and CDR2 is SASEGT. CDR3 length: 15 amino acids. After removal of 4 bases from V and 0 bases from J, the junction contained 3 bases not matched to a gene. The CDR3 reads CASSVHRGLNTEAFF. CDR3 nucleotide sequence: TGTGCCAGCAGTGTGCACAGGGGGCTGAACACTGAAGCTTTCTTT.

This clonotype has more than one count but fewer than ten. The CDR3 is CASRLTNYGYTF. The CDR3 region has the DNA TGCGCCAGCAGACTAACTAACTATGGCTACACCTTC. This chain links TRBV5-1 with TRBJ1-2; D unclear. The CDR3 extends over 12 amino acids. Germline V CDR1 and CDR2: SGHRS, YFSETQ. Deletions cut 5 bases from V and 0 bases from J, with 5 bases between.

The chain combines TRBV7-2 with TRBJ2-1; D might be TRBD2 (6 bases). The CDR3 has 14 amino acids. Germline CDR1 SGHTA, CDR2 FQGNSA. Trimming shortened V by 6 bases and J by 4 bases, and 13 bases separated the two germline ends. This CDR3 is CASRTGDDYNEQFF. CDR3 in DNA: TGTGCCAGCAGGACGGGGGACGATTACAATGAGCAGTTCTTC.

J is TRBJ1-1 and V is TRBV12-3 or TRBV12-4; TRBD1 matches 8 bases. The CDR3 consists of 14 residues. J was trimmed by 2 bases and V by 7 bases; bases with no gene match: 6. The CDR3 sequence is CASTRTGTNTEAFF. The CDR3 nucleotides are TGTGCCAGCACCCGGACAGGGACTAACACTGAAGCTTTCTTT.

This clonotype was counted a few times. The rearrangement links TRBV19 to TRBJ1-1; TRBD1 might be the D (5 bases). Germline V lookup: CDR1 LNHDA, CDR2 SQIVND (reference sequence). Trimming took off 1 base at V and 5 bases at J, with 11 bases between the two ends. This CDR3 spans 14 amino acids. The CDR3 protein is CASSIVAGRTEAFF. The DNA for the CDR3 is TGTGCCAGTAGTATAGTGGCAGGGCGGACTGAAGCTTTCTTT.

The chain joins TRBV12-3 or TRBV12-4 to TRBJ2-1, with 11 bases identical to TRBD2. The V segment lost 4 bases and the J segment 1 base; nucleotides outside the gene matches: 15. The CDR3 covers 20 residues. In DNA form, the CDR3 reads TGTGCCAGCAGTTCCGTCAATCTAGCGGGGGGCCGAACATCCTACAATGAGCAGTTCTTC. Translation gives CASSSVNLAGGRTSYNEQFF.

The gene calls are TRBV5-1 and TRBJ2-6; D may be TRBD2 (6 bases). The CDR3 length is 17 residues. Trimming shortened V by 0 bases and J by 0 bases, and 10 bases separated the two germline ends. Germline V gives CDR1 SGHRS, CDR2 YFSETQ. CDR3 nucleotides: TGCGCCAGCAGCTTGGCCCGGGGGTCCTCTGGGGCCAACGTCCTGACTTTC. It encodes CASSLARGSSGANVLTF.

The rearrangement uses TRBV5-4 and TRBJ2-3; D may be TRBD2 (6 bases). Trimming pared 3 bases from V and 7 bases from J, leaving 15 bases between. The CDR3 totals 14 residues. Germline lookup yields CDR1 SGHNT and CDR2 YYREEE (reference sequence). In nucleotides, the CDR3 is TGTGCCAGCAGCTCCCCCCCCCGGGGGAATACGCAGTATTTT. It is translated as CASSSPPRGNTQYF.

The gene calls are TRBV19 and TRBJ1-6; D is possibly TRBD1 (6 bases). V was trimmed by 7 bases and J by 2 bases, leaving 18 bases between them. This CDR3 spans 17 amino acids. Germline assignment: CDR1 LNHDA and CDR2 SQIVND (reference sequence). CDR3 loop: CASMGTSGYAYNSPLHF. The CDR3 DNA reads as TGTGCCAGTATGGGGACAAGCGGTTACGCCTATAATTCACCCCTCCACTTT.

The V call is TRBV19, the J call TRBJ1-5; no clear D gene. The germline CDR1 and CDR2 sequences are LNHDA and SQIVND (reference sequence). The CDR3 length is 13 residues. V lost 3 bases to trimming and J lost 4 bases, with 7 bases between them. The CDR3 DNA is TGTGCCAGTAGTATGAACGGGAATCAGCCCCAGCATTTT. Its protein is CASSMNGNQPQHF. Full variable domain (remainder filled in from reference TRBV19 and TRBJ1-5): DGGITQSPKYLFRKEGQNVTLSCEQNLNHDAMYWYRQDPGQGLRLIYYSQIVNDFQKGDIAEGYSVSREKKESFPLTVTSAQKNPTAFYLCASSMNGNQPQHFGDGTRLSIL.

This clonotype was detected a few times. The rearrangement links TRBV29-1 to TRBJ1-2; D not certain. Germline assignment: CDR1 SQVTM and CDR2 ANQGSEA. V gave up 4 bases and J gave up 4 bases, with 16 bases separating them. The CDR3 runs 14 residues. The CDR3 protein is CSVVGDSVAYGYTF. For the CDR3, the DNA is TGCAGCGTTGTGGGAGACTCTGTAGCCTATGGCTACACCTTC.

The V gene is TRBV15, the J gene TRBJ2-7; D gene unclear. V shed 3 bases and J shed 2 bases, with 2 bases lying between them. The germline V gene has CDR1 LNHNV and CDR2 YYDKDF (reference sequence). The CDR3 is 11 residues long. Here the CDR3 DNA reads TGTGCCACCAGCAGCGCCTACGAGCAGTACTTC. Translated: CATSSAYEQYF.

V is TRBV12-5 and J is TRBJ2-7; D is unresolved. In germline, CDR1 is LGHNT, CDR2 FRNRAP. The CDR3 has 11 residues. V dropped 6 bases and J dropped 7 bases, with 10 bases sitting between them. The CDR3 region is CASGPINEQYF. The CDR3 nucleotides read TGTGCTAGTGGCCCTATTAATGAGCAGTACTTC.

CDR3 nucleotide sequence: TGTGCCATCGCTAGCGGGGGGCCGGGCACCGGGGAGCTGTTTTTT. Protein product: CAIASGGPGTGELFF. The chain uses TRBV12-3 or TRBV12-4 and TRBJ2-2, with 11 bases that match TRBD2. The ends lost 10 bases at V and 4 bases at J; junction bases unmatched: 8. The length of the CDR3 is 15 residues.

The chain joins TRBV12-3 or TRBV12-4 to TRBJ2-5; TRBD1 matches at 7 bases. The junction had 9 bases not matched to a gene; V was cut back by 3 bases and J by 5 bases. CDR3 length: 15 residues. CDR3 bases: TGTGCCAGCAGTTTCATCAGGGGGATGGGCGAGACCCAGTACTTC. Protein sequence: CASSFIRGMGETQYF.

This clonotype was recorded a few times. V usage is TRBV7-2 and J usage is TRBJ2-2; 12 positions agree with TRBD2. CDR3 length: 18 amino acids. The germline V gene encodes CDR1 SGHTA and CDR2 FQGNSA. V dropped 4 bases and J dropped 6; count of bases not matched to a gene: 12. The CDR3 protein is CASSSSGGAWVVAGELFF. CDR3 nucleotide sequence: TGTGCCAGCAGCTCTAGCGGGGGGGCCTGGGTAGTAGCCGGGGAGCTGTTTTTT.

The V call is TRBV20-1, the J call TRBJ2-7, with TRBD2 matching 7 bases. This CDR3 is 11 amino acids long. Trimming at V came to 3 bases and at J to 9 bases, leaving 5 bases not matched to a gene. Germline CDR1 and CDR2: DFQATT and SNEGSKA (reference sequence). Here the CDR3 reads CSASGPSGQYF. DNA of the CDR3: TGCAGTGCTAGTGGTCCTAGCGGGCAGTACTTC.

This clonotype occurred a few times. The chain uses TRBV6-1 and TRBJ2-5; D gene unclear. V was pared by 6 bases and J by 0 bases, with 8 bases between. From germline, CDR1 is MNHNS and CDR2 SASEGT. The CDR3 consists of 13 residues. This chain's CDR3 is CASRAVYQETQYF. CDR3 in DNA: TGTGCCAGCAGGGCTGTGTACCAAGAGACCCAGTACTTC.

J is TRBJ1-3 and V is TRBV19; possible D gene TRBD1, 6 bases. This CDR3 comprises 15 residues. The ends were cut back, 7 bases at V and 4 bases at J, with 17 bases in the middle. Germline lookup yields CDR1 LNHDA and CDR2 SQIVND (reference sequence). CDR3 region: CASIRRGGSGNTIYF. The CDR3 region has the DNA TGTGCCAGTATACGCCGCGGGGGCTCGGGAAACACCATATATTTT.

The chain is built from TRBV30 and TRBJ2-3; 12 bases are shared with TRBD2. Trimming removed 2 bases from V and 3 bases from J; junction bases left unmatched: 0. This CDR3 region has 14 residues. Germline CDR1 and CDR2: GTSNPN and SVGIG (reference sequence). The CDR3 loop is CAWSLAGGTDTQYF. Here the CDR3 DNA reads TGTGCCTGGAGTCTAGCGGGGGGGACAGATACGCAGTATTTT.

The chain carries TRBV18 and TRBJ1-1; D uncertain. V was clipped by 3 bases and J by 3 bases, with 11 bases between them. The CDR3 runs 14 residues. Germline loops: CDR1 KGHSH, CDR2 LQKENI. CDR3 sequence (DNA): TGTGCCAGCTCACCGGAGGGTAGGGACACTGAAGCTTTCTTT. The encoded protein is CASSPEGRDTEAFF.